The 18 T cell receptor beta chains listed next were all sequenced from one sample in a study of monozygotic twins with inflammatory bowel disease. For each CDR3 protein, TCRdb gives one entry from its re-call of the 5' RACE reads, without DNA. The table lists about 330,000 distinct CDR3 sequences, with approximately 2% in the top ten. Material: blood. The origin of the receptors is a human donor with ulcerative colitis or Crohn's disease, or a healthy co-twin of an affected twin (not recorded which).

The chain is built from TRBV20-1 and TRBJ1-5; TCRdb's D call of TRBD1 is untestable without DNA. Germline CDR1 and CDR2: DFQATT and SNEGSKA (reference sequence). This CDR3 has 14 amino acids. The CDR3 here is CSAVVGGGNQPQHF.

CDR3 loop: CASSLETSGRRDTQYF. The J gene is TRBJ2-3, the V gene TRBV11-2; the D call of TRBD2 rests on TCRdb alone, since no DNA is present to check it. The CDR3 spans 16 residues. Germline V CDR1 and CDR2: SGHAT, FQNNGV.

This sequence joins TRBV20-1 and TRBJ2-7; the D call from TCRdb, TRBD2, cannot be confirmed without DNA. Germline V gene data show CDR1 as DFQATT and CDR2 as SNEGSKA (reference sequence). The CDR3 totals 15 residues. This CDR3 reads CSAPIGLAGEGEQYF.

The genes are TRBV7-2 and TRBJ2-1; TCRdb calls TRBD1, which cannot be checked without DNA. Germline V gives CDR1 SGHTA, CDR2 FQGNSA. The CDR3 spans 13 residues. The chain's CDR3 is CASSLSRNNEQFF.

This chain connects TRBV20-1 to TRBJ2-7; absent DNA, TCRdb's TRBD1 call cannot be checked. CDR1 is DFQATT, CDR2 SNEGSKA, per germline (reference sequence). The CDR3 totals 16 residues. CDR3 residues: CSARDPGGATSNKQYF.

The genes are TRBV20-1 and TRBJ2-7; TCRdb's assignment of TRBD1 cannot be checked, as there is no DNA. Per germline, CDR1 DFQATT and CDR2 SNEGSKA (reference sequence). The CDR3 extends over 15 amino acids. The CDR3 loop reads CSAPRVSTLSYEQYF.

The gene calls are TRBV12-3 or TRBV12-4 and TRBJ2-2; the D gene TCRdb calls, TRBD2, cannot be checked with no DNA. The length of the CDR3 is 15 residues. CDR3 in amino acids: CASSQLAANTGELFF.

This rearrangement joins TRBV4-2 to TRBJ1-1. The length of the CDR3 is 14 residues. Per germline, CDR1 LGHNA and CDR2 YNFKEQ. CDR3 residues: CASSQELGAFEAFF.

This sequence joins TRBV27 and TRBJ2-6. CDR3 length: 17 residues. Germline V gene lookup returns CDR1 MNHEY and CDR2 SMNVEV (reference sequence). This CDR3 reads CASSPTYGNSGANVLTF.

V and J are TRBV20-1 and TRBJ1-1. Germline loops: CDR1 DFQATT, CDR2 SNEGSKA (reference sequence). This CDR3 has 12 residues. CDR3 protein: CSAKVPNTEAFF.

This chain joins TRBV20-1 and TRBJ1-4. The CDR3 runs to 14 residues. The germline gives CDR1 DFQATT, CDR2 SNEGSKA (reference sequence). The CDR3 is CSARDGRAREKLFF.

This sequence joins TRBV5-1 and TRBJ2-1; TCRdb designates TRBD1, a call that cannot be tested without DNA. The CDR3 length is 13 residues. In germline, CDR1 is SGHRS, CDR2 YFSETQ. CDR3 amino acids: CASSTGSTNEQFF.

The chain is built from TRBV4-1 and TRBJ1-3; TCRdb's D gene call, TRBD1, goes unchecked for lack of DNA. The CDR3 runs to 17 residues. Germline V gene data show CDR1 as MGHRA and CDR2 as YSYEKL. This CDR3 is CASSTTDRIDSGNTIYF.

The chain carries TRBV18 and TRBJ2-5. The CDR3 is 14 residues long. Per the germline V gene, CDR1 is KGHSH and CDR2 is LQKENI. This chain's CDR3 is CASSPVGSGETQYF. Full variable domain (missing parts from reference TRBV18 and TRBJ2-5): NAGVMQNPRHLVRRRGQEARLRCSPMKGHSHVYWYRQLPEEGLKFMVYLQKENIIDESGMPKERFSAEFPKEGPSILRIQQVVRGDSAAYFCASSPVGSGETQYFGPGTRLLVL.

CDR3 in amino acids: CASSPGLARGYTF. The J gene is TRBJ1-2, the V gene TRBV7-2. This CDR3 has 13 residues. Germline-derived CDR1 and CDR2 are SGHTA and FQGNSA.

The chain combines TRBV20-1 with TRBJ2-1; with no DNA, the TCRdb D assignment of TRBD2 cannot be verified. The CDR3 length is 14 residues. CDR1 is DFQATT, CDR2 SNEGSKA, per germline (reference sequence). CDR3: CSARGTSGSNEQFF.

The chain links TRBV19 to TRBJ2-1; TCRdb's D gene call, TRBD2, goes unchecked for lack of DNA. The germline V gene has CDR1 LNHDA and CDR2 SQIVND (reference sequence). The length of the CDR3 is 20 residues. The CDR3 loop is CASSIVAAGSPQSSYNEQFF.

V is TRBV5-1 and J is TRBJ2-2; TCRdb returns TRBD1, unconfirmable since there is no DNA. The CDR3 covers 15 residues. Germline lookup yields CDR1 SGHRS and CDR2 YFSETQ. Here the CDR3 reads CASSQGQGNTGELFF. Drawing the rest from reference TRBV5-1 and TRBJ2-2, the complete variable domain is KAGVTQTPRYLIKTRGQQVTLSCSPISGHRSVSWYQQTPGQGLQFLFEYFSETQRNKGNFPGRFSGRQFSNSRSEMNVSTLELGDSALYLCASSQGQGNTGELFFGEGSRLTVL.